One T cell receptor beta chain is described in this entry. What it recognizes is unknown. The sample belongs to a study of PD-1 blockade in classical Hodgkin lymphoma. General observations from the study: Exclusion was the outcome for patients who began nivolumab under 1 year after ASCT.

Patients all relapsed after autologous stem cell transplantation, and there was variation in brentuximab vedotin exposure. The method was immunoSEQ multiplex PCR; TCRdb's version includes in-frame clones alone and lacks a portion of them. The data show around 40,000 clones, 60% to 75% seen once. The germline gives CDR1 SQVTM, CDR2 ANQGSEA. This CDR3 has 16 residues. V dropped 0 bases and J dropped 3; count of bases not matched to a gene: 7. This chain links TRBV29-1 with TRBJ2-2, with 7 bases matching TRBD2. The material was peripheral blood mononuclear cells (PBMCs), obtained at baseline. The TCR sequence derives from a human donor with classical Hodgkin lymphoma. The CDR3 sequence is CSVEDGIRGDTGELFF. In DNA form, the CDR3 reads TGCAGCGTTGAAGATGGGATCCGGGGGGACACCGGGGAGCTGTTTTTT.